A single sample is the source of the 25 T cell receptor beta chains below, sequenced in a study of shared clonotypes between healthy human individuals. Sequencing used immunoSEQ multiplex PCR; TCRdb keeps in-frame clones, though not all of them. Here the sample spans around 1.4 million clones, 98% to 99% being singletons. Sample: naive CD4+ T cells sorted from blood. Subset in this sample: CD45RA+ positively selected. Receptors originate from a man aged 30-40 years in good health.

This sequence joins TRBV6-6 and TRBJ2-5; weak D call: TRBD1 (7 bases). CDR1 and CDR2 (germline): MNHNY, SVGAGI (reference sequence). Trimming pared 5 bases from V and 4 bases from J, leaving 17 bases between. CDR3 size: 15 residues. The chain's CDR3 is CASSADRAGGETQYF. Here the CDR3 DNA reads TGTGCCAGCAGTGCAGACAGGGCCGGGGGAGAGACCCAGTACTTC.

In this sample, this clone turned up once. V usage is TRBV9 and J usage is TRBJ2-1; D is perhaps TRBD1 or TRBD2 (5 bases each). V was trimmed by 0 bases and J by 12 bases, leaving 13 bases between them. Germline CDR1 and CDR2: SGDLS and YYNGEE. The CDR3 runs 13 residues. CDR3 sequence (DNA): TGTGCCAGCAGCGTAGTGGGACGAGAGGGGCAGTTCTTC. Translated: CASSVVGREGQFF.

This sequence joins TRBV29-1 and TRBJ2-1; no clear D gene. With 1 base removed from V and 0 bases from J, the gap between germline ends came to 16 bases. The germline V gene has CDR1 SQVTM and CDR2 ANQGSEA. There are 17 residues in the CDR3. The CDR3 sequence is CSVEARFSQISYNEQFF. CDR3 coding DNA: TGCAGCGTTGAAGCCCGCTTCTCCCAGATCTCCTACAATGAGCAGTTCTTC.

The V call is TRBV27, the J call TRBJ1-4; no definite D call. The CDR3 totals 15 residues. V dropped 5 bases and J dropped 7 bases, with 17 bases sitting between them. The germline V gene has CDR1 MNHEY and CDR2 SMNVEV (reference sequence). The CDR3: CASSMNRDVGEKLFF. The CDR3, as DNA: TGTGCCAGCAGTATGAACAGAGACGTAGGTGAAAAACTGTTTTTT.

The V gene is TRBV28, the J gene TRBJ1-5; D uncertain. Per the germline V gene, CDR1 is MDHEN and CDR2 is SYDVKM. V was pared by 10 bases and J by 0 bases, with 10 bases between. The CDR3 runs 13 residues. The CDR3 spells CATQTHSNQPQHF. The DNA of the CDR3 is TGTGCCACCCAAACCCATAGCAATCAGCCCCAGCATTTT.

This clone was picked up one time. V usage is TRBV10-3 and J usage is TRBJ2-7; 9 nucleotides match TRBD1. Germline V CDR1 and CDR2: ENHRY, SYGVKD. The CDR3 runs 16 residues. Trimming at V came to 2 bases and at J to 5 bases, leaving 10 bases not matched to a gene. The CDR3 coding sequence is TGTGCCATCAGTGAGCCGGGGACAGGGCGTCTCAACGAGCAGTACTTC. It translates to CAISEPGTGRLNEQYF.

V is TRBV2 and J is TRBJ2-5; a possible D gene is TRBD1 (6 bases). From germline, CDR1 is SNHLY and CDR2 FYNNEI. The CDR3 totals 13 residues. V gave up 6 bases and J gave up 0 bases, with 8 bases separating them. CDR3 sequence (DNA): TGTGCCAGCAGGGACAGCAACCAAGAGACCCAGTACTTC. Encoded protein: CASRDSNQETQYF. Filled out from reference TRBV2 and TRBJ2-5, the complete variable domain reads EPEVTQTPSHQVTQMGQEVILRCVPISNHLYFYWYRQILGQKVEFLVSFYNNEISEKSEIFDDQFSVERPDGSNFTLKIRSTKLEDSAMYFCASRDSNQETQYFGPGTRLLVL.

J is TRBJ2-7 and V is TRBV5-1; 7 bases fit TRBD2. Germline V lookup: CDR1 SGHRS, CDR2 YFSETQ. The CDR3 runs to 14 residues. The V and J ends lost 0 bases and 5 bases, in that order; junction bases with no gene match: 5. The DNA for the CDR3 is TGCGCCAGCAGCTTGGGGGAGGGGTCCCACGAGCAGTACTTC. This translates into CASSLGEGSHEQYF.

The V and J genes are TRBV10-3 and TRBJ2-2; D perhaps matches TRBD1 (6 bases). The CDR3 runs 14 residues. V lost 6 bases and J 4 bases, leaving 12 bases between the germline ends. The germline V gene has CDR1 ENHRY and CDR2 SYGVKD. The CDR3 DNA follows: TGTGCCATCAGACAGGGTATGGGCACCGGGGAGCTGTTTTTT. Its protein is CAIRQGMGTGELFF.

The chain joins TRBV7-8 to TRBJ2-1, with D possibly matching TRBD2 (5 bases). CDR3 length equals 16 residues. CDR1 is SGHVS, CDR2 FQNEAQ, per germline. Trimming stripped 4 bases from V and 2 bases from J, with 15 bases between. This CDR3 is CASSSKRGLAYNEQFF. The CDR3 nucleotides read TGTGCCAGCAGCTCAAAACGGGGTCTCGCCTACAATGAGCAGTTCTTC.

The rearrangement joins TRBV10-3 to TRBJ1-1; D is possibly TRBD1 (5 bases). The germline V gene encodes CDR1 ENHRY and CDR2 SYGVKD. With 6 bases removed from V and 1 base from J, the gap between germline ends came to 18 bases. CDR3 length: 16 amino acids. The CDR3 spells CAISWDGQLGNTEAFF. The CDR3 region has the DNA TGTGCCATCAGCTGGGATGGACAACTGGGGAACACTGAAGCTTTCTTT.

The chain has TRBV19 and TRBJ1-4, with D unresolved. The CDR3 length is 13 residues. V was trimmed by 7 bases and J by 8 bases, leaving 14 bases between them. Per the germline V gene, CDR1 is LNHDA and CDR2 is SQIVND (reference sequence). The CDR3 sequence: CASKLGSQEKLFF. The DNA for the CDR3 is TGTGCCAGTAAATTAGGATCGCAGGAAAAACTGTTTTTT.

This chain links TRBV13 with TRBJ1-4; D is unresolved. CDR1 is PRHDT and CDR2 is FYEKMQ in the germline V gene (reference sequence). V lost 5 bases, J lost 9 bases, and 16 bases lay in between. The CDR3 is made up of 14 amino acids. The CDR3 sequence: CASSSERAGKKLFF. The CDR3 nucleotides are TGTGCCAGCAGCAGCGAGAGGGCCGGTAAAAAACTGTTTTTT.

This sequence joins TRBV7-2 and TRBJ2-7; possible D gene TRBD2, 6 bases. CDR1 is SGHTA and CDR2 is FQGNSA in the germline V gene. The germline V and J ends were trimmed by 5 bases and 6 bases, with 14 bases remaining between them. This CDR3 spans 13 amino acids. This chain's CDR3 is CASSHMGGSEQYF. The CDR3 region has the DNA TGTGCCAGCAGCCATATGGGGGGTTCCGAGCAGTACTTC.

This rearrangement joins TRBV18 to TRBJ2-1; TRBD2 aligns across 9 bases. The V gene end was trimmed by 5 bases and the J gene end by 7 bases; junction bases not matched to a gene: 9. Germline CDR1 KGHSH, CDR2 LQKENI. The CDR3 consists of 15 residues. This CDR3 is CASSSFGGRDNEQFF. The DNA of the CDR3 is TGTGCCAGCTCATCATTCGGCGGGAGGGATAATGAGCAGTTCTTC. Drawing the rest from reference TRBV18 and TRBJ2-1, the complete variable domain is NAGVMQNPRHLVRRRGQEARLRCSPMKGHSHVYWYRQLPEEGLKFMVYLQKENIIDESGMPKERFSAEFPKEGPSILRIQQVVRGDSAAYFCASSSFGGRDNEQFFGPGTRLTVL.

V and J are TRBV5-5 and TRBJ1-1, with D possibly TRBD1 on 5 matching bases. The V gene lost 2 bases and the J gene lost 6 bases, with 11 bases spanning the gap. This CDR3 contains 13 residues. Germline CDR1 SGHKS, CDR2 YYEKEE (reference sequence). The CDR3 DNA reads TGTGCCAGCAGCTTCGGGGGATATGCTGAAGCTTTCTTT. This codes for CASSFGGYAEAFF.

The chain employs TRBV5-4 and TRBJ2-2, with 7 positions matching TRBD2. The V and J ends lost 0 bases and 4 bases, in that order; junction bases with no gene match: 6. The CDR3 sequence is 16 residues long. CDR1 SGHNT and CDR2 YYREEE come from the germline V gene (reference sequence). Here the CDR3 DNA reads TGTGCCAGCAGCTTGGGGAGGCAGCGGGGCACCGGGGAGCTGTTTTTT. It translates to CASSLGRQRGTGELFF.

CDR3 nucleotide sequence: TGTGCCAGCTCACCACCAGGGGGGCTCCACTCTGGGGCCAACGTCCTGACTTTC. Residues: CASSPPGGLHSGANVLTF. The chain joins TRBV18 to TRBJ2-6, with D possibly called TRBD1 or TRBD2 (6 bases each). This CDR3 comprises 18 residues. Germline V gene lookup returns CDR1 KGHSH and CDR2 LQKENI. Trimming left V 0 bases short and J 0 bases short, with 12 bases between.

The CDR3, as DNA: TGTGCCAGCGGGCTGGGAAACGCCTACAATGAGCAGTTCTTC. Amino acids: CASGLGNAYNEQFF. The chain combines TRBV9 with TRBJ2-1; D gene ambiguous. Looked up from germline, CDR1 is SGDLS and CDR2 is YYNGEE. The length of the CDR3 is 14 residues. V was cut by 7 bases and J by 2 bases, with 13 bases left in between.

This chain uses TRBV2 with TRBJ1-5; no reliable D call. Per germline, CDR1 SNHLY and CDR2 FYNNEI. V lost 7 bases, J lost 6 bases, and 13 bases lay in between. The CDR3 totals 13 residues. DNA for the CDR3: TGTGCCAGCAATGCGGAGGAGGGTCAGCCCCAGCATTTT. Residues: CASNAEEGQPQHF. The full variable domain, with the rest looked up from reference TRBV2 and TRBJ1-5, is EPEVTQTPSHQVTQMGQEVILRCVPISNHLYFYWYRQILGQKVEFLVSFYNNEISEKSEIFDDQFSVERPDGSNFTLKIRSTKLEDSAMYFCASNAEEGQPQHFGDGTRLSIL.

This clone has only one observation. The germline gene is not matched at one end of the junction; a read error may be the cause. The chain couples TRBV7-7 to TRBJ2-3; D perhaps matches TRBD1 (6 bases). Germline lookup yields CDR1 SSHAT and CDR2 FNYEAQ (reference sequence). The CDR3 spans 14 residues. The CDR3 DNA is TGTGCTAGCAGCCACGGACAGCCCACAGATACGCAGTATTTT. It yields the protein CASSHGQPTDTQYF.

The J gene is TRBJ2-5, the V gene TRBV5-1; D uncertain. The length of the CDR3 is 14 residues. V lost 2 bases and J lost 5, with 13 bases in between. The germline V gene encodes CDR1 SGHRS and CDR2 YFSETQ. DNA for the CDR3: TGCGCCAGCAGCTTCCAAGGGCCTGGGGAGACCCAGTACTTC. This encodes CASSFQGPGETQYF.

The V gene is TRBV2, the J gene TRBJ1-5, with D maybe TRBD1 (6 bases). V lost 3 bases and J lost 0, with 9 bases in between. The V gene's germline CDR1 is SNHLY and CDR2 FYNNEI. The CDR3 covers 15 residues. The CDR3 DNA reads as TGTGCCAGCAGTGACGGGACATCTAGCAATCAGCCCCAGCATTTT. Protein product: CASSDGTSSNQPQHF.

This chain joins TRBV9 and TRBJ1-1; 8 bases match TRBD1. This CDR3 is built from 14 residues. Germline CDR1 reads SGDLS; CDR2 reads YYNGEE. Trimming cost V 0 bases and J 8 bases; bases outside gene matches: 6. As DNA, the CDR3 is TGTGCCAGCAGCGTAGGGGGACCAGGGGGCGAAGCTTTCTTT. It yields the protein CASSVGGPGGEAFF.

The V and J genes are TRBV6-6 and TRBJ1-4; D ambiguous. CDR3 length: 12 amino acids. Trimming removed 4 bases from V and 2 bases from J, with 2 bases in between. Germline V lookup: CDR1 MNHNY, CDR2 SVGAGI (reference sequence). The CDR3 is CASSWTNEKLFF. The CDR3 nucleotides are TGTGCCAGCAGTTGGACTAATGAAAAACTGTTTTTT.